Listed here are 27 T cell receptor beta chains from one sample, sequenced in a study of cytomegalovirus exposure and HLA in healthy donors. PCR primers comprised 60 Vbeta and 13 Jbeta primers. Assay used: immunoSEQ multiplex PCR; TCRdb lists only in-frame clones, some missing. The table has about 110,000 clones, approximately 70% seen once. The material sequenced was PBMCs. These receptors originate from a man aged 25-45 years in good health and CMV-seropositive.

The sample holds one count of this clone. The rearrangement uses TRBV5-1 and TRBJ1-1; D gene uncertain. The CDR3 sequence is 14 residues long. CDR1 is SGHRS, CDR2 YFSETQ, per germline. V was clipped by 3 bases and J by 1 base, with 10 bases between them. DNA for the CDR3: TGCGCCAGCAGCTGGACGGGAGGGAACACTGAAGCTTTCTTT. Its protein is CASSWTGGNTEAFF.

The chain links TRBV7-6 to TRBJ2-2; 11 bases map to TRBD2. Germline V lookup: CDR1 SGHVS, CDR2 FNYEAQ. CDR3 size: 16 residues. The J segment lost 3 bases and the V segment lost 6 bases, leaving 6 bases of the junction unmatched. CDR3 residues: CASRPLAGAYTGELFF. CDR3 coding DNA: TGTGCCAGCAGACCACTAGCGGGGGCCTACACCGGGGAGCTGTTTTTT.

The chain carries TRBV5-1 and TRBJ2-4, with D perhaps TRBD2 (7 bases). The V gene's germline CDR1 is SGHRS and CDR2 YFSETQ. V lost 3 bases and J lost 6, with 13 bases in between. The CDR3 runs 14 residues. CDR3 loop: CASSSGGPGNIQYF. The CDR3 bases are TGCGCCAGCAGCTCCGGGGGGCCCGGAAACATTCAGTACTTC.

The chain uses TRBV6-5 and TRBJ2-3; D not resolved. This CDR3 has 15 residues. Trimming left V 0 bases short and J 0 bases short, with 7 bases between. The germline gives CDR1 MNHEY, CDR2 SVGAGI. The CDR3 sequence is CASSYSRSSTDTQYF. The CDR3 DNA reads TGTGCCAGCAGTTACTCGAGGTCCAGCACAGATACGCAGTATTTT.

This clone appeared once. CDR3 coding DNA: TGTGCCAGCATTTTTTACAGGGGGATCTGGAATCAGCCCCAGCATTTT. Amino acid sequence: CASIFYRGIWNQPQHF. The V call is TRBV27, the J call TRBJ1-5, with 8 bases fitting TRBD1. J gave up 4 bases and V 7 bases, and 12 bases lay outside the gene matches. CDR3 length equals 16 residues. Germline V gene data show CDR1 as MNHEY and CDR2 as SMNVEV (reference sequence).

The chain links TRBV2 to TRBJ2-7; D possibly corresponds to TRBD2 (6 bases). Per germline, CDR1 SNHLY and CDR2 FYNNEI. V was clipped by 6 bases and J by 0 bases, with 12 bases between them. The CDR3 is 14 amino acids. CDR3 protein: CASSRGTNSYEQYF. CDR3 nucleotide sequence: TGTGCCAGCAGCCGCGGGACGAACTCCTACGAGCAGTACTTC.

This clone was recorded a few times. Here the CDR3 reads CASSEGDRESPEAFF. The CDR3 region has the DNA TGTGCCAGCAGTGAAGGGGACAGGGAATCTCCTGAAGCTTTCTTT. The gene calls are TRBV25-1 and TRBJ1-1, with 9 bases identical to TRBD1. Germline lookup yields CDR1 MGHDK and CDR2 SYGVNS. The CDR3 spans 15 residues. Trimming cost V 2 bases and J 6 bases; bases outside gene matches: 7.

This clone was seen a handful of times. This chain uses TRBV15 with TRBJ2-3; maybe TRBD1 (6 bases). The germline V and J ends were trimmed by 0 bases and 6 bases, with 22 bases remaining between them. The length of the CDR3 is 18 residues. CDR1 and CDR2 (germline): LNHNV, YYDKDF (reference sequence). CDR3 DNA sequence: TGTGCCACCAGCAGAGACCCCCCCACACAGGGACCCGAGGATACGCAGTATTTT. Protein sequence: CATSRDPPTQGPEDTQYF. The whole variable domain, filled in from reference TRBV15 and TRBJ2-3, reads DAMVIQNPRYQVTQFGKPVTLSCSQTLNHNVMYWYQQKSSQAPKLLFHYYDKDFNNEADTPDNFQSRRPNTSFCFLDIRSPGLGDTAMYLCATSRDPPTQGPEDTQYFGPGTRLTVL.

The V gene is TRBV7-2, the J gene TRBJ2-5; 14 bases are a match to TRBD2. The V gene's germline CDR1 is SGHTA and CDR2 FQGNSA. The V and J ends lost 5 bases and 5 bases, in that order; junction bases with no gene match: 13. CDR3 length: 18 residues. Here the CDR3 reads CASSLRLAGGSFGETQYF. CDR3 nucleotides: TGTGCCAGCAGCCTAAGACTAGCGGGGGGGAGCTTCGGGGAGACCCAGTACTTC. Drawing the rest from reference TRBV7-2 and TRBJ2-5, the complete variable domain is GAGVSQSPSNKVTEKGKDVELRCDPISGHTALYWYRQSLGQGLEFLIYFQGNSAPDKSGLPSDRFSAERTGGSVSTLTIQRTQQEDSAVYLCASSLRLAGGSFGETQYFGPGTRLLVL.

This clone has a handful of counts. The genes are TRBV5-6 and TRBJ2-7; tentative D call: TRBD2 (6 bases). Trimming left V 4 bases short and J 0 bases short, with 14 bases between. Germline values: CDR1 SGHDT, CDR2 YYEEEE. The CDR3 extends over 15 amino acids. CDR3 sequence: CASSLSGQVSYEQYF. Written as DNA, the CDR3 is TGTGCCAGCAGCCTTAGCGGCCAGGTCTCCTACGAGCAGTACTTC.

The rearrangement links TRBV4-1 to TRBJ1-1; possibly TRBD1 for D (5 bases). The V gene's germline CDR1 is MGHRA and CDR2 YSYEKL. The ends were cut back, 0 bases at V and 2 bases at J, with 10 bases in the middle. CDR3 length: 15 residues. The CDR3 nucleotides read TGCGCCAGCAGCCAAGACCCAGGGTCAAACACTGAAGCTTTCTTT. It encodes CASSQDPGSNTEAFF.

The chain carries TRBV2 and TRBJ2-1; 12 bases line up with TRBD1. CDR1 and CDR2 from the germline V gene are SNHLY and FYNNEI. Trimming removed 6 bases from V and 9 bases from J; junction bases left unmatched: 6. The CDR3 spans 14 residues. CDR3 sequence: CASRAGTGGVEQFF. Written as DNA, the CDR3 is TGTGCCAGCAGGGCCGGGACAGGGGGCGTTGAGCAGTTCTTC.

The chain joins TRBV19 to TRBJ2-5; 13 nucleotides align to TRBD2. The DNA end lines up better with TRBJ2-7; the J call may be wrong. Germline CDR1 is LNHDA and CDR2 is SQIVND (reference sequence). There are 17 residues in the CDR3. The CDR3 DNA is TGTGCCAGTAGTTCGCCGGGACTAGCGGGGAATGGTTACGAGCAGTACTTC. As protein: CASSSPGLAGNGYEQYF.

CDR3 DNA: TGTGCCAGCAGTTACGTCGGGGGGCAGGATACTGAAGCTTTCTTT. Amino acid sequence: CASSYVGGQDTEAFF. The rearrangement joins TRBV6-5 to TRBJ1-1; D possibly corresponds to TRBD1 (6 bases). CDR3 length equals 15 residues. Germline CDR1 is MNHEY and CDR2 is SVGAGI. V lost 2 bases to trimming and J lost 5 bases, with 15 bases between them.

V and J are TRBV5-4 and TRBJ1-1; D ambiguous. V lost 5 bases, J lost 4 bases, and 12 bases lay in between. The CDR3 runs 13 residues. Germline V gene sequence: CDR1 SGHNT, CDR2 YYREEE (reference sequence). CDR3 bases: TGTGCCAGCAGGCGGGGTTGGGGCACTGAAGCTTTCTTT. The encoded protein is CASRRGWGTEAFF.

J is TRBJ1-1 and V is TRBV4-1; D gene unclear. The V end was cut by 1 base, the J end by 0 bases, with 3 bases between. The CDR3 is 13 residues long. Germline V CDR1 and CDR2: MGHRA, YSYEKL. The CDR3 DNA is TGCGCCAGCAGCCAAGGAGTGAACACTGAAGCTTTCTTT. Translation: CASSQGVNTEAFF.

The chain couples TRBV7-2 to TRBJ2-2, with 10 bases identical to TRBD2. Germline V gives CDR1 SGHTA, CDR2 FQGNSA. Germline trimming cut 1 base from V and 4 bases from J; bases unmatched to any gene: 12. The CDR3 sequence is 19 residues long. The CDR3 spells CASSLEDPNLAGGTGELFF. The CDR3 region has the DNA TGTGCCAGCAGCTTAGAGGACCCAAACTTAGCGGGGGGCACCGGGGAGCTGTTTTTT.

A note on this clone: Germline and junction disagree at one end, which may indicate a read error. This rearrangement joins TRBV7-9 to TRBJ2-5; 7 nucleotides match TRBD1. The V gene's germline CDR1 is SEHNR and CDR2 FQNEAQ (reference sequence). This CDR3 is 13 amino acids long. The CDR3 DNA reads TGTTCCAGCAGCTTGACAGGGTCAGAGACCCAGTACTTC. It yields the protein CSSSLTGSETQYF.

This rearrangement joins TRBV14 to TRBJ1-1, with TRBD1 matching 9 bases. Germline assignment: CDR1 SGHDN and CDR2 FVKESK. This CDR3 is built from 15 residues. V lost 4 bases to trimming and J lost 9 bases; unmatched junction nucleotides: 12. The CDR3: CASSPVSAGTGKAFF. In DNA form, the CDR3 reads TGTGCCAGCAGCCCAGTAAGTGCCGGGACAGGGAAAGCTTTCTTT.

This sequence joins TRBV28 and TRBJ2-5, with D tentatively TRBD1 or TRBD2 (5 bases each). The J call is uncertain, as TRBJ2-7 better fits the DNA end. CDR3 length equals 13 residues. CDR1 is MDHEN and CDR2 is SYDVKM in the germline V gene. The CDR3 loop reads CASTQLGGYEQYF. In DNA, the CDR3 is TGTGCCAGCACCCAACTTGGGGGCTACGAGCAGTACTTC.

This sequence joins TRBV11-2 and TRBJ2-7, with TRBD2 matching 7 bases. Germline lookup yields CDR1 SGHAT and CDR2 FQNNGV. V was pared by 5 bases and J by 2 bases, with 3 bases of the junction left unmatched. There are 13 residues in the CDR3. CDR3 sequence (DNA): TGTGCCAGCAGCCTAGGGACTACCTACGAGCAGTACTTC. It encodes CASSLGTTYEQYF.

The V gene is TRBV5-4, the J gene TRBJ2-3; D possibly corresponds to TRBD1 (5 bases). Germline V gene lookup returns CDR1 SGHNT and CDR2 YYREEE (reference sequence). This CDR3 contains 14 residues. The V end was cut by 9 bases, the J end by 0 bases, with 14 bases between. The DNA of the CDR3 is TGTGCCACCATAGACAGAACTAGCACAGATACGCAGTATTTT. It is translated as CATIDRTSTDTQYF.

This clone showed up just once. Other nucleotide sequences in the sample specify the same CDR3. The genes are TRBV27 and TRBJ2-7; D is uncertain. The CDR3 loop spans 13 amino acids. Trimming took 3 bases from V and 2 from J, leaving 8 bases between them. Germline lookup yields CDR1 MNHEY and CDR2 SMNVEV (reference sequence). The CDR3 loop reads CASSLGQTYEQYF. Here the CDR3 DNA reads TGTGCCAGCAGTTTGGGCCAAACCTACGAGCAGTACTTC.

The gene calls are TRBV27 and TRBJ1-5, with D tentatively TRBD1 (5 bases). Germline CDR1 reads MNHEY; CDR2 reads SMNVEV (reference sequence). The V end was cut by 3 bases, the J end by 7 bases, with 10 bases between. This CDR3 comprises 13 residues. This CDR3 is CASSLGGDQPQHF. The CDR3 bases are TGTGCCAGCAGTTTGGGAGGGGACCAGCCCCAGCATTTT.

This chain uses TRBV19 with TRBJ2-1; 13 nucleotides agree with TRBD2. Per the germline V gene, CDR1 is LNHDA and CDR2 is SQIVND (reference sequence). Unmatched junction bases numbered 8, after V lost 6 bases and J lost 0 bases. The CDR3 sequence is 18 residues long. The chain's CDR3 is CASSQLAGGPSSYNEQFF. In DNA form, the CDR3 reads TGTGCCAGTAGCCAACTAGCGGGGGGGCCGAGCTCCTACAATGAGCAGTTCTTC.

The V call is TRBV5-4, the J call TRBJ1-5, with D uncertain. CDR3 length: 13 residues. Between the trimmed V and J ends, which lost 1 base and 10 bases, there was a span of 12 bases. From germline, CDR1 is SGHNT and CDR2 YYREEE (reference sequence). CDR3 region: CASSLTPEGPQHF. In DNA, the CDR3 is TGTGCCAGCAGCTTGACACCGGAGGGTCCCCAGCATTTT.

The table lists this clone with a few counts. The V call is TRBV5-6, the J call TRBJ2-7; the D gene is possibly TRBD1 (5 bases). V dropped 5 bases and J dropped 3 bases, with 12 bases sitting between them. Germline V gene lookup returns CDR1 SGHDT and CDR2 YYEEEE. The CDR3 loop spans 13 amino acids. Here the CDR3 DNA reads TGTGCCAGCAGGGACACAGTTAACTACGAGCAGTACTTC. Amino acids: CASRDTVNYEQYF.